What follows are 10 T cell receptor beta chains derived from one specimen sequenced in a study of circulating CD8 cells and anti-PD-1 response in melanoma. Live CD3+CD8+TCRalphabeta+ cells were sorted into four subsets by PD-1 and/or TIGIT. TCR libraries were prepared from 15 ng of total RNA with the QIAseq Immune Repertoire TCR panel. TCRdb analysed the reads with MiXCR anew, one entry per CDR3 protein. The table includes about 610 distinct CDR3 sequences, around 9.3% detected once. The starting material was CD8+ T cells from PBMCs, obtained at baseline or after one month of anti-PD-1 therapy (not recorded which). These receptors all stem from a human donor with melanoma.

This clonotype is categorized as medium-sized. CDR3 amino acids: CASSFDRGPTYEQYF. CDR3 bases: TGTGCCAGCAGTTTTGACAGGGGCCCCACCTACGAGCAGTACTTC. The rearrangement uses TRBV12-3 or TRBV12-4 and TRBJ2-7; 8 positions match TRBD1. The CDR3 has 15 amino acids. V gave up 3 bases and J gave up 2 bases; unmatched junction bases: 6.

By sample fraction, this clonotype is medium-sized (0.01 to 0.1%). The rearrangement uses TRBV11-2 and TRBJ2-3; D remains unclear. Germline V lookup: CDR1 SGHAT, CDR2 FQNNGV. V was pared by 6 bases and J by 4 bases, with 11 bases between. The CDR3 spans 13 residues. The CDR3 here is CASRGLGADTQYF. The CDR3 bases are TGTGCCAGCAGAGGGCTGGGTGCAGATACGCAGTATTTT. Combining the CDR3 with reference TRBV11-2 and TRBJ2-3 gives the whole variable domain EAGVAQSPRYKIIEKRQSVAFWCNPISGHATLYWYQQILGQGPKLLIQFQNNGVVDDSQLPKDRFSAERLKGVDSTLKIQPAKLEDSAVYLCASRGLGADTQYFGPGTRLTVL.

This clonotype is large (0.1 to 1%) in the sample. V gene TRBV5-5 combines with J gene TRBJ1-2; no clear D. Germline CDR1 is SGHKS and CDR2 is YYEKEE (reference sequence). V was trimmed by 0 bases and J by 7 bases, leaving 10 bases between them. The CDR3 consists of 13 residues. This chain's CDR3 is CASSLVAGFGYTF. CDR3 bases: TGTGCCAGCAGCTTGGTAGCCGGGTTTGGCTACACCTTC.

This clonotype is medium-sized in the sample. This rearrangement joins TRBV2 to TRBJ2-1, with 7 bases lining up with TRBD2. V shed 7 bases, J shed 4 bases, and the junction held 7 bases outside the gene matches. CDR1 and CDR2 (germline): SNHLY, FYNNEI. The CDR3 loop spans 14 amino acids. The CDR3 DNA sequence: TGTGCCAGCACTCGAGGGACTATTTACAATGAGCAGTTCTTC. It codes for CASTRGTIYNEQFF.

Of note for this clonotype: This may be a read error: a much more frequent sequence differs by one nucleotide. No conserved phenylalanine or tryptophan ends this CDR3, so it is likely a read error. CDR3 amino acids: CASSSRDTSDSPLHS. As DNA, the CDR3 is TGTGCCAGCAGTTCCCGGGACACTTCAGATTCACCCCTCCACTCT. V is TRBV6-5 and J is TRBJ1-6, with D possibly matching TRBD1 (6 bases). Trimming removed 4 bases from V and 8 bases from J, with 15 bases in between. Germline V gene lookup returns CDR1 MNHEY and CDR2 SVGAGI. The CDR3 is 15 amino acids.

This clonotype occurred a few times. This rearrangement joins TRBV2 to TRBJ2-7, with 11 bases that match TRBD2. V gave up 8 bases and J gave up 3 bases; unmatched junction bases: 3. The CDR3 is made up of 13 amino acids. Germline V gene lookup returns CDR1 SNHLY and CDR2 FYNNEI. In DNA form, the CDR3 reads TGTGCCAGCCTAGCGGGGGGAAGCTACGAGCAGTACTTC. Translating gives CASLAGGSYEQYF.

This clonotype is deemed medium-sized (0.01 to 0.1%). The chain recombines TRBV19 with TRBJ2-7; maybe TRBD1 (6 bases). Trimming stripped 1 base from V and 4 bases from J, with 8 bases between. CDR1 and CDR2 (germline): LNHDA, SQIVND (reference sequence). There are 13 residues in the CDR3. As DNA, the CDR3 is TGTGCCAGTAGTATAGCCACAGGGTACGAGCAGTACTTC. This encodes CASSIATGYEQYF.

This clonotype was observed a few times. Given a much more abundant clone one base away, this may be a read error. This chain uses TRBV28 with TRBJ2-7; the D gene is possibly TRBD1 (6 bases). CDR3 length: 11 residues. Trimming removed 11 bases at V and 4 bases at J, with 12 bases between. Per the germline V gene, CDR1 is MDHEN and CDR2 is SYDVKM. The CDR3 DNA follows: TGTGCCGGCGCAACAGGGTACGAGCAGTACTTC. Translating gives CAGATGYEQYF.

This clonotype is medium-sized (0.01 to 0.1%) in the sample. The V and J genes are TRBV6-5 and TRBJ2-1; TRBD1 matches 9 bases. The CDR3 consists of 14 residues. Per germline, CDR1 MNHEY and CDR2 SVGAGI. J gave up 3 bases and V 7 bases, and 4 bases lay outside the gene matches. CDR3 amino acids: CASTVTGGYNEQFF. In nucleotides, the CDR3 is TGTGCCAGCACCGTGACAGGGGGCTACAATGAGCAGTTCTTC.

This clonotype was observed once. Given a far larger clone just one base away, this is likely a sequencing read error. The V gene is TRBV5-6, the J gene TRBJ2-3; D uncertain. V was shortened by 6 bases and J by 8 bases, with 13 bases between the two germline ends. CDR3 length: 12 residues. Germline loops: CDR1 SGHDT, CDR2 YYEEEE. The CDR3 loop is CASNLDLGTQYF. CDR3 coding DNA: TGTGCCAGCAACTTAGACTTGGGTACGCAGTATTTT.